This T cell receptor beta chain was sequenced during a study of OX40 agonist ivuxolimab in advanced cancers. About the research overall: Mean age 60 years, range roughly 20 to 85; around 80% male.

Only a few counts were recorded for this clone. As yet, its antigen is unknown. Only in-frame clones appear in the TCRdb table, and some are missing; sequencing was by immunoSEQ multiplex PCR. The table records over 55,000 clones, more than 85% of them present only once. General study points: Low normalized T-cell clonal expansion was also seen in some nonresponders. At 0.1 to 3.0 mg/kg and by week 6, clonal expansion occurred in CD4+ and CD8+ blood T cells.

Between the trimmed V and J ends, which lost 3 bases and 5 bases, there was a span of 12 bases. CDR3 length equals 14 residues. In germline, CDR1 is SGHRS, CDR2 YFSETQ. Enrollment shut out patients with autoimmune disease history or systemic immunosuppression. The sequence was collected from an adult with an advanced solid tumor such as melanoma, head and neck, liver or kidney cancer. The chain uses TRBV5-1 and TRBJ2-1; D call uncertain. Sequenced material: CD4+ or CD8+ T cells sorted from blood, taken in a trial of the OX40 agonist ivuxolimab. This CDR3 reads CASSSRTYDNEQFF. The CDR3 DNA is TGCGCCAGCAGCTCGCGGACCTATGACAATGAGCAGTTCTTC.